A single sample gave rise to the 25 T cell receptor beta chains below, sequenced in a study of blood T cell repertoires in COVID-19. Data came from immunoSEQ multiplex PCR; TCRdb stores just in-frame clones and leaves some out. The table shows about 80,000 clones, with over 70% occurring only once. Input material: peripheral blood. These receptors came from a human donor in a cohort sampled during active COVID-19.

This clone showed up just a few times. The chain links TRBV2 to TRBJ1-1, with a tentative D call TRBD1 (6 bases). V was pared by 7 bases and J by 1 base, with 10 bases between. Germline-derived CDR1 and CDR2 are SNHLY and FYNNEI. This CDR3 has 13 amino acids. CDR3 sequence (DNA): TGTGCCAGCATAGAGGGACAGAACACTGAAGCTTTCTTT. It encodes CASIEGQNTEAFF.

The genes are TRBV6-5 and TRBJ1-5; D call uncertain. Trimming shortened V by 7 bases and J by 3 bases, and 16 bases separated the two germline ends. The germline gives CDR1 MNHEY, CDR2 SVGAGI. The CDR3 is 15 amino acids. CDR3 sequence: CASKPGRGPNQPQHF. Written as DNA, the CDR3 is TGTGCCAGCAAACCCGGAAGAGGCCCCAATCAGCCCCAGCATTTT.

The V and J genes are TRBV2 and TRBJ2-7, with a tentative D call TRBD1 (5 bases). Germline CDR1 SNHLY, CDR2 FYNNEI. CDR3 length: 13 residues. V gave up 4 bases and J gave up 4 bases, with 11 bases separating them. The CDR3 protein is CASSGQGLYEQYV. In nucleotides, the CDR3 is TGTGCCAGCAGTGGGCAGGGCTTATACGAGCAGTACGTC.

The chain recombines TRBV10-2 with TRBJ2-7, with D possibly being TRBD1 (6 bases). This CDR3 is 13 amino acids long. Germline V CDR1 and CDR2: WSHSY, SAAADI. Trimming took 2 bases from V and 4 from J, leaving 9 bases between them. The CDR3 sequence is CASSEGRGYEQYV. In DNA form, the CDR3 reads TGCGCCAGCAGTGAGGGTAGGGGGTACGAGCAGTACGTC.

To note about this clone: One junction end disagrees with the germline gene, perhaps due to a read error. V gene TRBV7-9 combines with J gene TRBJ2-3, with 8 bases lining up with TRBD2. The germline CDR1 and CDR2 sequences are SEHNR and FQNEAQ (reference sequence). The CDR3 has 15 residues. The CDR3 region is CAGSFTGLEVGTQYF. For the CDR3, the DNA is TGTGCCGGCAGCTTTACGGGACTAGAGGTTGGTACGCAGTATTTT.

The CDR3 region is CASSFGYYGYTF. The CDR3 nucleotides are TGTGCCAGTAGTTTCGGGTACTATGGCTACACCTTC. V is TRBV19 and J is TRBJ1-2; D is ambiguous. The germline gives CDR1 LNHDA, CDR2 SQIVND (reference sequence). V shed 5 bases and J shed 3 bases, with 7 bases lying between them. There are 12 residues in the CDR3. Together with reference TRBV19 and TRBJ1-2, the CDR3 gives the full variable domain: DGGITQSPKYLFRKEGQNVTLSCEQNLNHDAMYWYRQDPGQGLRLIYYSQIVNDFQKGDIAEGYSVSREKKESFPLTVTSAQKNPTAFYLCASSFGYYGYTFGSGTRLTVV.

The chain uses TRBV5-1 and TRBJ1-2; 7 bases are a match to TRBD1. Germline values: CDR1 SGHRS, CDR2 YFSETQ. The CDR3 loop spans 15 amino acids. The junction had 10 bases not matched to a gene; V was cut back by 0 bases and J by 8 bases. The CDR3 sequence is CASSLAGTEARGYTF. CDR3 coding DNA: TGCGCCAGCAGCTTGGCCGGGACAGAGGCTAGGGGCTACACCTTC.

The chain carries TRBV4-3 and TRBJ2-2, with 7 bases aligning to TRBD1. The CDR3 runs to 15 residues. V dropped 1 base and J dropped 5; count of bases not matched to a gene: 4. CDR1 is LGHNA, CDR2 YSLEER, per germline. CDR3 DNA sequence: TGCGCCAGCAGCCAAGTGGCGACAGGGACCGGGGAGCTGTTTTTT. It is translated as CASSQVATGTGELFF.

The chain uses TRBV11-3 and TRBJ2-3; TRBD2 matches at 7 bases. Looked up from germline, CDR1 is SGHNT and CDR2 is YENEEA. The V and J ends lost 5 bases and 2 bases, in that order; junction bases with no gene match: 10. This CDR3 has 16 amino acids. CDR3 residues: CASSHASGGVTDTQYF. Written as DNA, the CDR3 is TGTGCCAGCAGCCATGCCTCGGGGGGAGTCACAGATACGCAGTATTTT.

This clone was detected many times. The J gene is TRBJ1-5, the V gene TRBV7-2; 10 nucleotides agree with TRBD1. Germline V gene lookup returns CDR1 SGHTA and CDR2 FQGNSA. The CDR3 contains 13 residues. The V gene end was trimmed by 6 bases and the J gene end by 8 bases; junction bases not matched to a gene: 4. The CDR3 reads CASRTGTGEPQHF. The CDR3 DNA reads TGTGCCAGCAGGACCGGGACAGGGGAGCCCCAGCATTTT.

The chain employs TRBV30 and TRBJ1-3, with D possibly being TRBD1 (6 bases). This CDR3 has 14 amino acids. V was cut by 1 base and J by 4 bases, with 11 bases left in between. The V gene's germline CDR1 is GTSNPN and CDR2 SVGIG (reference sequence). The CDR3 DNA follows: TGTGCCTGGAGTGCCGGGACACCGGGAAACACCATATATTTT. The encoded protein is CAWSAGTPGNTIYF.

This clone was observed at least ten times. The chain uses TRBV28 and TRBJ1-1, with D maybe TRBD1 (5 bases). This CDR3 has 14 residues. Germline CDR1 and CDR2: MDHEN and SYDVKM. Trimming pared 7 bases from V and 3 bases from J, leaving 15 bases between. The DNA for the CDR3 is TGTGCCAGCACCCCCAAGGACACTTACACTGAAGCTTTCTTT. The encoded protein is CASTPKDTYTEAFF.

The rearrangement uses TRBV11-3 and TRBJ2-1; 12 bases map to TRBD2. The CDR3 extends over 17 amino acids. CDR1 is SGHNT and CDR2 is YENEEA in the germline V gene. V lost 0 bases to trimming and J lost 5 bases; unmatched junction nucleotides: 5. The CDR3, as DNA: TGTGCCAGCAGCTTAGAAAAGACTAGCGGGAGCCACAATGAGCAGTTCTTC. Translation: CASSLEKTSGSHNEQFF.

J is TRBJ1-1 and V is TRBV4-1; a possible D gene is TRBD1 (6 bases). The germline CDR1 and CDR2 sequences are MGHRA and YSYEKL. The CDR3 contains 13 residues. The V end lost 4 bases, the J end lost 4 bases, and 10 bases lay between the germline ends. The CDR3 nucleotides are TGCGCCAGCAGCCGAGGGACATCCACTGAAGCTTTCTTT. This translates into CASSRGTSTEAFF.

The genes are TRBV11-2 and TRBJ2-7, with 9 nucleotides matching TRBD1. CDR1 and CDR2 (germline): SGHAT, FQNNGV. This CDR3 has 14 amino acids. Trimming at V came to 5 bases and at J to 3 bases, leaving 5 bases not matched to a gene. The CDR3 DNA is TGTGCCAGCAGCACGGGACAGGGAAACTACGAGCAGTACGTC. It translates to CASSTGQGNYEQYV.

The chain recombines TRBV10-3 with TRBJ2-5, with D perhaps TRBD2 (5 bases). CDR1 is ENHRY, CDR2 SYGVKD, per germline. Trimming took 10 bases from V and 5 from J, leaving 11 bases between them. The CDR3 has 11 residues. The CDR3, as DNA: TGTGCCACCTGGTCGGGGGAGACCCAGTACTTC. This encodes CATWSGETQYF.

A few counts support this clone. The V and J genes are TRBV29-1 and TRBJ2-5; 8 bases are a match to TRBD1. The CDR3 covers 12 residues. The J segment lost 4 bases and the V segment lost 2 bases, leaving 0 bases of the junction unmatched. Germline CDR1 and CDR2: SQVTM and ANQGSEA. The CDR3, as DNA: TGCAGCGTTGAAACAGGGGGAGAGACCCAGTACTTC. Amino acid sequence: CSVETGGETQYF.

CDR3 residues: CASSDSVNEKLFF. In DNA, the CDR3 is TGTGCCAGCAGTGATTCCGTAAATGAAAAACTGTTTTTT. This chain uses TRBV6-1 with TRBJ1-4; no clear D. The CDR3 loop spans 13 amino acids. V was trimmed by 3 bases and J by 5 bases, leaving 7 bases between them. Germline V gene sequence: CDR1 MNHNS, CDR2 SASEGT.

V is TRBV4-2 and J is TRBJ2-1; no firm D call. CDR3 size: 15 residues. The ends were cut back, 0 bases at V and 0 bases at J, with 6 bases in the middle. Germline values: CDR1 LGHNA, CDR2 YNFKEQ. The CDR3 here is CASSQEESSYNEQFF. CDR3 DNA: TGTGCCAGCAGCCAAGAGGAGAGCTCCTACAATGAGCAGTTCTTC.

The rearrangement joins TRBV6-5 to TRBJ2-2; unclear D gene. The CDR3 is 15 residues long. The V and J ends lost 0 bases and 4 bases respectively, with 9 bases between them. Germline lookup yields CDR1 MNHEY and CDR2 SVGAGI. CDR3 coding DNA: TGTGCCAGCAGTTACTCGGAGAGCGTCACCGGGGAGCTGTTTTTT. This encodes CASSYSESVTGELFF.

The chain recombines TRBV6-5 with TRBJ1-2; 7 bases are shared with TRBD1. The CDR3 contains 11 residues. CDR1 is MNHEY, CDR2 SVGAGI, per germline. Trimming removed 6 bases from V and 6 bases from J; junction bases left unmatched: 1. The DNA of the CDR3 is TGTGCCAGCAGCGACAGGGATGGCTACACCTTC. It specifies CASSDRDGYTF.

The rearrangement uses TRBV5-1 and TRBJ1-1; D is possibly TRBD1 (5 bases). V was pared by 3 bases and J by 3 bases, with 12 bases between. Germline-derived CDR1 and CDR2 are SGHRS and YFSETQ. The CDR3 has 14 residues. The CDR3: CASSYGPGDTEAFF. The DNA for the CDR3 is TGCGCCAGCAGCTATGGGCCGGGGGACACTGAAGCTTTCTTT.

In its sample, this clone was seen once. This chain joins TRBV19 and TRBJ1-2; the D gene is possibly TRBD1 (5 bases). The V and J ends lost 9 bases and 4 bases respectively, with 9 bases between them. The germline V gene has CDR1 LNHDA and CDR2 SQIVND (reference sequence). CDR3 length: 11 residues. The CDR3 nucleotides are TGTGCCAGCGTTGACAGCTATGGCTACACCTTC. Its translation is CASVDSYGYTF.

The V call is TRBV4-1, the J call TRBJ2-2, with 9 positions matching TRBD2. Per germline, CDR1 MGHRA and CDR2 YSYEKL. The CDR3 is 16 residues long. The junction had 3 bases not matched to a gene; V was cut back by 3 bases and J by 1 base. CDR3 residues: CASSHSSGRNTGELFF. The CDR3 DNA reads as TGCGCCAGCAGCCACAGTAGCGGGAGGAACACCGGGGAGCTGTTTTTT.

The chain carries TRBV5-1 and TRBJ1-1; TRBD1 agrees at 9 bases. The CDR3 covers 14 residues. The germline CDR1 and CDR2 sequences are SGHRS and YFSETQ. J lost 2 bases, V lost 4 bases, and 3 bases had no gene match. This chain's CDR3 is CASSMGQGNTEAFF. In DNA form, the CDR3 reads TGCGCCAGCAGCATGGGACAGGGCAACACTGAAGCTTTCTTT.